This entry lists 11 T cell receptor beta chains sequenced from one sample in a study of OX40 agonist ivuxolimab in advanced cancers. The method was immunoSEQ multiplex PCR; TCRdb's version includes in-frame clones alone and lacks a portion of them. In the table there are fewer than 45,000 clones, approximately 80% of which are singletons. Sequencing used CD4+ or CD8+ T cells sorted from blood, obtained in a trial of the OX40 agonist ivuxolimab. All receptors derive from an adult with an advanced solid tumor such as melanoma, head and neck, liver or kidney cancer.

The chain recombines TRBV7-9 with TRBJ1-6; D is possibly TRBD1 (5 bases). Trimming removed 6 bases from V and 10 bases from J, with 19 bases in between. The CDR3 loop spans 15 amino acids. Germline lookup yields CDR1 SEHNR and CDR2 FQNEAQ (reference sequence). The CDR3 bases are TGTGCCAGCAGACCCCCAGGGTATCATGGATCACCCCTCCACTTT. Translated, it gives CASRPPGYHGSPLHF. Looking up the rest from reference TRBV7-9 and TRBJ1-6 gives the full variable domain: DTGVSQNPRHKITKRGQNVTFRCDPISEHNRLYWYRQTLGQGPEFLTYFQNEAQLEKSRLLSDRFSAERPKGSFSTLEIQRTEQGDSAMYLCASRPPGYHGSPLHFGNGTRLTVT.

This clone was recorded once. The chain joins TRBV9 to TRBJ2-3; tentatively, D is TRBD2 (6 bases). Per germline, CDR1 SGDLS and CDR2 YYNGEE. Trimming removed 0 bases from V and 0 bases from J, with 11 bases in between. This CDR3 comprises 16 residues. CDR3 nucleotides: TGTGCCAGCAGCGTAGGGGGACTCCCCAGCACAGATACGCAGTATTTT. It codes for CASSVGGLPSTDTQYF.

The V gene is TRBV6-1, the J gene TRBJ1-5, with 12 bases identical to TRBD1. The CDR3 covers 17 residues. J was trimmed by 5 bases and V by 1 base; bases with no gene match: 6. Germline values: CDR1 MNHNS, CDR2 SASEGT. CDR3 nucleotides: TGTGCCAGCAGTGAAGGCCCGGGACAGGGGGCATATCAGCCCCAGCATTTT. Translated: CASSEGPGQGAYQPQHF.

The J gene is TRBJ2-7, the V gene TRBV27; 9 positions agree with TRBD1. J gave up 3 bases and V 8 bases, and 8 bases lay outside the gene matches. CDR1 is MNHEY, CDR2 SMNVEV, per germline (reference sequence). The CDR3 totals 14 residues. The CDR3 nucleotides read TGTGCCAGCGGCGCGGGACAGGGCTACTACGAGCAGTACTTC. Translation gives CASGAGQGYYEQYF.

The V gene is TRBV18, the J gene TRBJ1-2; 8 bases fit TRBD1. The V gene end was trimmed by 5 bases and the J gene end by 5 bases; junction bases not matched to a gene: 4. Looked up from germline, CDR1 is KGHSH and CDR2 is LQKENI. The CDR3 covers 13 residues. The CDR3 region is CASSIQGAYGYTF. The CDR3 nucleotides read TGTGCCAGCTCAATCCAGGGGGCTTATGGCTACACCTTC.

V usage is TRBV5-1 and J usage is TRBJ1-4; D is ambiguous. CDR1 is SGHRS and CDR2 is YFSETQ in the germline V gene. There are 11 residues in the CDR3. The ends were cut back, 5 bases at V and 14 bases at J, with 13 bases in the middle. The CDR3 sequence: CASRGYSGLFF. The CDR3 bases are TGCGCCAGCAGAGGATATTCGGGGCTGTTTTTT.

Notes on this clone: With a much larger clone just one base away, this may be a read error. The V and J genes are TRBV2 and TRBJ2-5, with D unclear. This CDR3 comprises 13 residues. Per germline, CDR1 SNHLY and CDR2 FYNNEI. The chain's CDR3 is CASSPPFTETRYF. CDR3 nucleotide sequence: TGTGCCAGCAGTCCCCCCTTTACAGAGACCCGGTACTTC.

J is TRBJ2-3 and V is TRBV7-9; D gene unclear. Per germline, CDR1 SEHNR and CDR2 FQNEAQ (reference sequence). Trimming removed 5 bases at V and 2 bases at J, with 8 bases between. CDR3 length: 13 amino acids. The CDR3: CASSPPATDTQYF. In DNA form, the CDR3 reads TGTGCCAGCAGCCCCCCGGCCACAGATACGCAGTATTTT.

This clone was seen once. The chain has TRBV21-1 and TRBJ1-2; the table's D gene call, TRBD1, was not cross checked with the DNA. TRBV21-1 is noted as a pseudogene. This CDR3 has 15 residues. The CDR3 DNA sequence: TGTGCCAGCAGTCTGCCGGGACAGGGTTACGATGGCTACACCTTC. Protein sequence: CASSLPGQGYDGYTF.

V usage is TRBV6-6 and J usage is TRBJ1-1; the D gene is possibly TRBD1 (5 bases). CDR1 is MNHNY, CDR2 SVGAGI, per germline (reference sequence). The CDR3 has 15 amino acids. V gave up 6 bases and J gave up 2 bases, with 16 bases separating them. The CDR3 loop reads CASRETATPNTEAFF. The CDR3 DNA is TGTGCCAGCAGGGAGACAGCAACTCCCAACACTGAAGCTTTCTTT.

This clone turned up a few times. The J gene is TRBJ2-1, the V gene TRBV9; 11 positions agree with TRBD2. The germline CDR1 and CDR2 sequences are SGDLS and YYNGEE. The CDR3 has 16 amino acids. V lost 0 bases and J lost 5; bases outside the gene matches: 4. The CDR3 region is CASSVGPSGRNNEQFF. CDR3 in DNA: TGTGCCAGCAGCGTAGGTCCTAGCGGGAGGAACAATGAGCAGTTCTTC.